This record looks at one T cell receptor beta chain sequence and its context. The source of the sample is a study of sequential checkpoint blockade in melanoma. This sample's treatment: randomized to nivolumab then ipilimumab (arm A) or the reverse (arm B). No patient had prior DNA-damaging chemotherapy. From thawed PBMCs, live CD3+CD8+ cells negative for CD19 and CD56 were sorted. V was pared by 4 bases and J by 5 bases, with 5 bases of the junction left unmatched. Germline V gene data show CDR1 as SEHNR and CDR2 as FQNEAQ (reference sequence). CDR3 length: 14 amino acids. Only in-frame clones appear in the TCRdb table, and some are missing; sequencing was by immunoSEQ multiplex PCR. The repertoire includes fewer than 40,000 clones, approximately 86% of them detected once, and around a fifth sits in the top ten.

The V call is TRBV7-9, the J call TRBJ2-1, with 7 nucleotides matching TRBD1. The specimen was CD8+ T cells sorted from blood (inferred from file names), collected from a patient given nivolumab and ipilimumab in sequence. The sequence came from a human donor with melanoma. The CDR3 is CASSSGQHHNEQFF. DNA for the CDR3: TGTGCCAGCAGCTCGGGACAGCACCACAATGAGCAGTTCTTC.